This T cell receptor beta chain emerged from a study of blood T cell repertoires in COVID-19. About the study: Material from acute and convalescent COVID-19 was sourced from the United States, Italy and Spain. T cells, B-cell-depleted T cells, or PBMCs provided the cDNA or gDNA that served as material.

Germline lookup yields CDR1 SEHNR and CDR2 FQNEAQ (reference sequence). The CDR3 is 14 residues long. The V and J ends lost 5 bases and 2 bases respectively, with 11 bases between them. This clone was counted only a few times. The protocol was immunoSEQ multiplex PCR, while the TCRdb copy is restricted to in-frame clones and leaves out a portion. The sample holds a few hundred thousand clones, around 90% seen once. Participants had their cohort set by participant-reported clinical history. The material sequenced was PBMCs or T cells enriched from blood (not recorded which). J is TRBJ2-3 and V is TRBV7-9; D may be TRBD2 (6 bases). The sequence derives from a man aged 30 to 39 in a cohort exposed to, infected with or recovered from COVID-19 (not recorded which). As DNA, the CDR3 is TGTGCCAGCAGCCGTAGCGGTTCCACAGATACGCAGTATTTT. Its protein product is CASSRSGSTDTQYF. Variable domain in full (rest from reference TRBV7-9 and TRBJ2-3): DTGVSQNPRHKITKRGQNVTFRCDPISEHNRLYWYRQTLGQGPEFLTYFQNEAQLEKSRLLSDRFSAERPKGSFSTLEIQRTEQGDSAMYLCASSRSGSTDTQYFGPGTRLTVL.